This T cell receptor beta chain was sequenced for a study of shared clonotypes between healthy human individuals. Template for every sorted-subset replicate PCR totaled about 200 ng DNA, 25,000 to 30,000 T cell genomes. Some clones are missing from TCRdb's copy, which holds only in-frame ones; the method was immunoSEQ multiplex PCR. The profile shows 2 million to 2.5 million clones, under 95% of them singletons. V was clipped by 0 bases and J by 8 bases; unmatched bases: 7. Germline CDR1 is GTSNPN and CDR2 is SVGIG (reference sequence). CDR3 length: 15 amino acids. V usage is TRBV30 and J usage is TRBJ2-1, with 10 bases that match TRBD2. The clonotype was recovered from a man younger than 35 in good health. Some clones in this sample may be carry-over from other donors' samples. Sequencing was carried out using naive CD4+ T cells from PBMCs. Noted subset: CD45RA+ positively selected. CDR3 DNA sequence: TGTGCCTGGAGTGTTGGGTCTAGCGGGAGAGATGAGCAGTTCTTC. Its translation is CAWSVGSSGRDEQFF. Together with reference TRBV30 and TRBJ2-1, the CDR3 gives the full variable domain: SQTIHQWPATLVQPVGSPLSLECTVEGTSNPNLYWYRQAAGRGLQLLFYSVGIGQISSEVPQNLSASRPQDRQFILSSKKLLLSDSGFYLCAWSVGSSGRDEQFFGPGTRLTVL.